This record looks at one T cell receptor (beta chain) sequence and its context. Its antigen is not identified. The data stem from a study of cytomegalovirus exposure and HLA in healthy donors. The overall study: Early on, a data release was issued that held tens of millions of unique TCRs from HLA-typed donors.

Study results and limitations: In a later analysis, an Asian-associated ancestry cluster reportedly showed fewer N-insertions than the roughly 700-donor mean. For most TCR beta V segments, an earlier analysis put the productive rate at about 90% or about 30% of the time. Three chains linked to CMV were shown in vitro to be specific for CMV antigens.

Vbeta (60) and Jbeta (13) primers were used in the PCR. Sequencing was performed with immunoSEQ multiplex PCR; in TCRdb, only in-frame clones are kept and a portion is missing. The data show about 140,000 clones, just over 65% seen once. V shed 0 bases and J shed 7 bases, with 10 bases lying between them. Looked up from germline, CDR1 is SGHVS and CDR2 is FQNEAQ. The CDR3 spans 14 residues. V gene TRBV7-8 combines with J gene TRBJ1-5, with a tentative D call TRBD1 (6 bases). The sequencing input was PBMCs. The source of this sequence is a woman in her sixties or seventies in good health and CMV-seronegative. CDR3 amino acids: CASSLAGGLQPQHF. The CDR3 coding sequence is TGTGCCAGCAGCTTAGCGGGGGGGCTCCAGCCCCAGCATTTT. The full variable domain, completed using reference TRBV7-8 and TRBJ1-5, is GAGVSQSPRYKVAKRGQDVALRCDPISGHVSLFWYQQALGQGPEFLTYFQNEAQLDKSGLPSDRFFAERPEGSVSTLKIQRTQQEDSAVYLCASSLAGGLQPQHFGDGTRLSIL.